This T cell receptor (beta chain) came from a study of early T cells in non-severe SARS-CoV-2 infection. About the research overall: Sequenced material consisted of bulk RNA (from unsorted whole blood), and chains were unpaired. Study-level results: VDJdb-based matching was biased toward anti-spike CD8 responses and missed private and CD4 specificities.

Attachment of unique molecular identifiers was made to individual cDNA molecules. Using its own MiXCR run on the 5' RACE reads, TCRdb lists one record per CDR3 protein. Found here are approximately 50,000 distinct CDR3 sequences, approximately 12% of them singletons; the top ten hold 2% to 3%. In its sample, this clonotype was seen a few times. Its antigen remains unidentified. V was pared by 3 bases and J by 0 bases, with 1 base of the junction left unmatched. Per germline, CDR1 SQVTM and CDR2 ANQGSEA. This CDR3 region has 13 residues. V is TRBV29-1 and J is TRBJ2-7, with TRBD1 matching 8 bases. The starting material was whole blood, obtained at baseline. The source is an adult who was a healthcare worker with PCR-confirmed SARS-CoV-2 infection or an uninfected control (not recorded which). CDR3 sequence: CSVEDRVSYEQYF. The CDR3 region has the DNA TGCAGCGTTGAGGACAGGGTCTCCTACGAGCAGTACTTC.